Shown below are 32 T cell receptor beta chains from a single sample sequenced in a study of cytomegalovirus exposure and HLA in healthy donors. The PCR had 60 Vbeta and 13 Jbeta primers. This table comes from immunoSEQ multiplex PCR, and its TCRdb copy is limited to in-frame clones, with some not included. The sample totals tens of thousands of clones. The sequencing input was PBMCs. All receptors come from a man aged 45-65 years in good health and CMV-seropositive.

This chain joins TRBV6-5 and TRBJ1-3; D gene unclear. The CDR3 length is 14 residues. CDR1 is MNHEY and CDR2 is SVGAGI in the germline V gene. The germline V and J ends were trimmed by 6 bases and 4 bases, with 13 bases remaining between them. The CDR3 here is CASSTIELGNTIYF. Written as DNA, the CDR3 is TGTGCCAGCAGCACCATCGAGCTCGGAAACACCATATATTTT.

The CDR3 nucleotides read TGCGCCAGCAGCCGTACCGGGACAGCGTACCAAGAGACCCAGTACTTC. Translated, it gives CASSRTGTAYQETQYF. The chain recombines TRBV4-1 with TRBJ2-5, with 7 bases fitting TRBD1. The CDR3 is 16 amino acids. Germline values: CDR1 MGHRA, CDR2 YSYEKL. After removal of 4 bases from V and 0 bases from J, the junction contained 8 bases not matched to a gene.

CDR3 loop: CASSIDRGGYTF. The CDR3 DNA sequence: TGTGCCAGTAGTATCGACAGAGGCGGCTACACCTTC. The rearrangement uses TRBV19 and TRBJ1-2; maybe TRBD1 (5 bases). Trimming pared 3 bases from V and 8 bases from J, leaving 10 bases between. The CDR3 is 12 residues long. The germline gives CDR1 LNHDA, CDR2 SQIVND (reference sequence).

The chain joins TRBV7-9 to TRBJ1-2, with D maybe TRBD1 (5 bases). The CDR3 totals 15 residues. The V gene's germline CDR1 is SEHNR and CDR2 FQNEAQ (reference sequence). The germline V and J ends were trimmed by 6 bases and 4 bases, with 18 bases remaining between them. The CDR3 region is CASRETSGKSYGYTF. The CDR3 nucleotides are TGTGCCAGCAGGGAGACGTCAGGGAAATCCTATGGCTACACCTTC.

V and J are TRBV7-9 and TRBJ1-2; a possible D gene is TRBD1 (5 bases). With 5 bases removed from V and 7 bases from J, the gap between germline ends came to 17 bases. Looked up from germline, CDR1 is SEHNR and CDR2 is FQNEAQ (reference sequence). This CDR3 is built from 14 residues. In DNA, the CDR3 is TGTGCCAGCAGCCCACCGACAGATTTAACTGGCTACACCTTC. Translating it yields CASSPPTDLTGYTF.

The genes are TRBV9 and TRBJ2-1; 8 bases line up with TRBD2. V dropped 0 bases and J dropped 4; count of bases not matched to a gene: 6. This CDR3 spans 16 amino acids. Germline lookup yields CDR1 SGDLS and CDR2 YYNGEE. DNA for the CDR3: TGTGCCAGCAGCGTAGGCGGGGTAGCGGGGTACAATGAGCAGTTCTTC. Amino acids: CASSVGGVAGYNEQFF. Together with reference TRBV9 and TRBJ2-1, the CDR3 gives the full variable domain: DSGVTQTPKHLITATGQRVTLRCSPRSGDLSVYWYQQSLDQGLQFLIQYYNGEERAKGNILERFSAQQFPDLHSELNLSSLELGDSALYFCASSVGGVAGYNEQFFGPGTRLTVL.

The chain employs TRBV6-1 and TRBJ1-4; D remains unclear. Germline-derived CDR1 and CDR2 are MNHNS and SASEGT. The germline V and J ends were trimmed by 6 bases and 4 bases, with 9 bases remaining between them. This CDR3 comprises 13 residues. Here the CDR3 reads CASRTGYNEKLFF. The CDR3 DNA follows: TGTGCCAGCAGAACCGGGTATAATGAAAAACTGTTTTTT.

J is TRBJ2-2 and V is TRBV7-2; no definite D call. The CDR3 extends over 15 amino acids. Germline V gives CDR1 SGHTA, CDR2 FQGNSA. Between the trimmed V and J ends, which lost 6 bases and 1 base, there was a span of 12 bases. CDR3 protein: CASRTTPLNTGELFF. CDR3 nucleotide sequence: TGTGCCAGCAGGACAACTCCATTGAACACCGGGGAGCTGTTTTTT.

The gene calls are TRBV9 and TRBJ2-7, with TRBD2 identical over 14 bases. Germline CDR1 reads SGDLS; CDR2 reads YYNGEE. V shed 2 bases and J 6 bases; nucleotides not matched to a gene: 13. This CDR3 comprises 18 residues. CDR3 loop: CASSVGPGTSGSDGEQYF. CDR3 coding DNA: TGTGCCAGCAGCGTTGGGCCCGGGACTAGCGGGAGCGACGGCGAGCAGTACTTC.

The V and J genes are TRBV7-9 and TRBJ2-5, with a tentative D call TRBD1 (6 bases). Trimming shortened V by 2 bases and J by 5 bases, and 9 bases separated the two germline ends. The CDR3 is 13 amino acids. Germline CDR1 SEHNR, CDR2 FQNEAQ (reference sequence). The CDR3 here is CASSLTGMETQYF. CDR3 in DNA: TGTGCCAGCAGCTTAACAGGGATGGAGACCCAGTACTTC.

This chain connects TRBV11-3 to TRBJ2-7; 8 bases are a match to TRBD1. Germline trimming cut 1 base from V and 3 bases from J; bases unmatched to any gene: 5. This CDR3 contains 15 residues. CDR1 is SGHNT and CDR2 is YENEEA in the germline V gene. The CDR3: CASSLGQGINYEQYF. CDR3 sequence (DNA): TGTGCCAGCAGCTTAGGACAGGGGATTAACTACGAGCAGTACTTC. Complete variable domain (other parts from reference TRBV11-3 and TRBJ2-7): EAGVVQSPRYKIIEKKQPVAFWCNPISGHNTLYWYLQNLGQGPELLIRYENEEAVDDSQLPKDRFSAERLKGVDSTLKIQPAELGDSAVYLCASSLGQGINYEQYFGPGTRLTVT.

As for this clone: The same CDR3 arises from other DNA sequences in this sample as well. The rearrangement uses TRBV2 and TRBJ1-5; D is unclear. Trimming stripped 2 bases from V and 4 bases from J, with 3 bases between. The CDR3 contains 12 residues. CDR1 and CDR2 from the germline V gene are SNHLY and FYNNEI. CDR3 loop: CASSEPNQPQHF. CDR3 nucleotide sequence: TGTGCCAGCAGTGAACCGAATCAGCCCCAGCATTTT.

In nucleotides, the CDR3 is TGTGCCAGCAGCCAGGGGCAGCACTCTGGAAACACCATATATTTT. Protein sequence: CASSQGQHSGNTIYF. V usage is TRBV7-2 and J usage is TRBJ1-3; possible D gene TRBD1, 6 bases. V shed 5 bases and J shed 0 bases, with 11 bases lying between them. Germline V CDR1 and CDR2: SGHTA, FQGNSA. The CDR3 runs to 15 residues.

V is TRBV7-8 and J is TRBJ2-5; 14 bases agree with TRBD2. Germline V gives CDR1 SGHVS, CDR2 FQNEAQ. The CDR3 extends over 18 amino acids. Trimming at V came to 5 bases and at J to 1 base, leaving 9 bases not matched to a gene. The DNA for the CDR3 is TGTGCCAGCAGCGCCGGGACTAGCGGGAGAGGCTCCCAAGAGACCCAGTACTTC. It specifies CASSAGTSGRGSQETQYF.

The chain has TRBV4-1 and TRBJ2-7; TRBD2 is a possible D gene (5 bases). Germline CDR1 is MGHRA and CDR2 is YSYEKL. CDR3 length equals 14 residues. Deletions cut 1 base from V and 2 bases from J, with 9 bases between. The DNA of the CDR3 is TGCGCCAGCAGCCAAGTGCTGGGAGCCTACGAGCAGTACTTC. Translation: CASSQVLGAYEQYF.

The V and J genes are TRBV2 and TRBJ2-7, with D perhaps TRBD1 (6 bases). CDR1 and CDR2 (germline): SNHLY, FYNNEI. CDR3 length: 13 residues. Trimming pared 4 bases from V and 3 bases from J, leaving 10 bases between. CDR3: CASSAGTNYEQYF. The CDR3 DNA reads TGTGCCAGCAGTGCCGGGACAAACTACGAGCAGTACTTC.

The J gene is TRBJ2-5, the V gene TRBV5-4; 15 bases align to TRBD2. Germline V gives CDR1 SGHNT, CDR2 YYREEE (reference sequence). V lost 4 bases, J lost 2 bases, and 3 bases stayed unmatched. CDR3 size: 16 residues. For the CDR3, the DNA is TGTGCCAGCAGCCCGGGGACTAGCGGGAGGCAAGAGACCCAGTACTTC. Its protein product is CASSPGTSGRQETQYF.

The gene calls are TRBV9 and TRBJ1-5; 8 positions match TRBD1. The CDR3 contains 14 residues. Germline V gene sequence: CDR1 SGDLS, CDR2 YYNGEE. V was pared by 3 bases and J by 4 bases, with 3 bases of the junction left unmatched. CDR3 protein: CASSGTGYNQPQHF. In DNA, the CDR3 is TGTGCCAGCAGCGGGACAGGGTATAATCAGCCCCAGCATTTT.

The chain couples TRBV9 to TRBJ1-1; D is undetermined. Germline-derived CDR1 and CDR2 are SGDLS and YYNGEE. Trimming stripped 4 bases from V and 1 base from J, with 14 bases between. The CDR3 is 15 residues long. The CDR3 sequence is CASSPRQVPNTEAFF. CDR3 sequence (DNA): TGTGCCAGCAGCCCTCGGCAGGTTCCGAACACTGAAGCTTTCTTT.

The chain links TRBV15 to TRBJ2-2, with D possibly matching TRBD1 (6 bases). Trimming took 9 bases from V and 1 from J, leaving 12 bases between them. The CDR3 extends over 14 amino acids. Germline V lookup: CDR1 LNHNV, CDR2 YYDKDF (reference sequence). CDR3 DNA: TGTGCCACAACCGGGACACAGAACACCGGGGAGCTGTTTTTT. Amino acids: CATTGTQNTGELFF.

This chain links TRBV15 with TRBJ1-5; D not certain. V was cut by 5 bases and J by 6 bases, with 8 bases left in between. CDR3 length equals 12 residues. Per germline, CDR1 LNHNV and CDR2 YYDKDF (reference sequence). Here the CDR3 DNA reads TGTGCCACCAGCGGCGGTGGTCAGCCCCAGCATTTT. Amino acid sequence: CATSGGGQPQHF.

The J gene is TRBJ1-1, the V gene TRBV5-1; possible D gene TRBD1, 6 bases. V lost 5 bases, J lost 2 bases, and 16 bases lay in between. The CDR3 runs to 15 residues. CDR1 SGHRS and CDR2 YFSETQ come from the germline V gene. As DNA, the CDR3 is TGCGCCAGCAGGGGCGCCGGGACACAAAACACTGAAGCTTTCTTT. Encoded protein: CASRGAGTQNTEAFF.

The chain employs TRBV7-2 and TRBJ1-6; the D is unclear. V lost 5 bases, J lost 7 bases, and 9 bases lay in between. CDR3 length: 13 amino acids. Germline values: CDR1 SGHTA, CDR2 FQGNSA. CDR3 region: CASSPRLNSPLHF. The CDR3, as DNA: TGTGCCAGCAGCCCCCGACTGAATTCACCCCTCCACTTT.

This chain uses TRBV28 with TRBJ2-5; 7 bases map to TRBD1. This CDR3 is 14 amino acids long. Unmatched junction bases numbered 6, after V lost 2 bases and J lost 6 bases. Germline lookup yields CDR1 MDHEN and CDR2 SYDVKM. The CDR3 is CASSLPTGMKTQYF. The DNA for the CDR3 is TGTGCCAGCAGTTTACCGACAGGGATGAAGACCCAGTACTTC.

The V gene is TRBV2, the J gene TRBJ2-7; D gene uncertain. The CDR3 is 13 residues long. V lost 5 bases and J lost 0, with 8 bases in between. CDR1 is SNHLY and CDR2 is FYNNEI in the germline V gene. CDR3 protein: CASSIGGSYEQYV. The CDR3 nucleotides are TGTGCCAGCAGTATAGGCGGCTCCTACGAGCAGTACGTC.

The chain joins TRBV6-5 to TRBJ2-7; unclear D gene. The CDR3 totals 13 residues. CDR1 is MNHEY, CDR2 SVGAGI, per germline. V gave up 4 bases and J gave up 8 bases, with 15 bases separating them. As DNA, the CDR3 is TGTGCCAGCAGTTCCTCGACTTCAAGTCAGCAGTACGTC. Protein product: CASSSSTSSQQYV.

J is TRBJ1-5 and V is TRBV9; weak D call: TRBD1 (6 bases). V lost 5 bases, J lost 6 bases, and 18 bases lay in between. CDR1 is SGDLS and CDR2 is YYNGEE in the germline V gene. This CDR3 region has 15 residues. For the CDR3, the DNA is TGTGCCAGCAGTAGAGAGGCAGGGGCAAGTCAGCCCCAGCATTTT. Its translation: CASSREAGASQPQHF.

This chain links TRBV6-5 with TRBJ2-7; 7 bases are a match to TRBD2. J was trimmed by 0 bases and V by 0 bases; bases with no gene match: 2. CDR1 and CDR2 from the germline V gene are MNHEY and SVGAGI. The CDR3 sequence is 15 residues long. CDR3 nucleotide sequence: TGTGCCAGCAGTTACTCGGGCGGGAGCTCCTACGAGCAGTACTTC. Protein: CASSYSGGSSYEQYF.

The chain has TRBV4-3 and TRBJ2-7; 7 bases align to TRBD2. The CDR3 is made up of 15 amino acids. Looked up from germline, CDR1 is LGHNA and CDR2 is YSLEER. J was trimmed by 0 bases and V by 0 bases; bases with no gene match: 2. The CDR3 nucleotides are TGCGCCAGCAGCCAAGAGTCGGGGGGCTCCTACGAGCAGTACTTC. It yields the protein CASSQESGGSYEQYF.

The DNA of the CDR3 is TGCAGCGTTGAAGGAGACCCGACAGGCGTAGCCTACGAGCAGTACTTC. It encodes CSVEGDPTGVAYEQYF. The rearrangement joins TRBV29-1 to TRBJ2-7; TRBD1 is a possible D gene (6 bases). CDR1 and CDR2 from the germline V gene are SQVTM and ANQGSEA. The length of the CDR3 is 16 residues. V dropped 1 base and J dropped 2 bases, with 18 bases sitting between them.

The J gene is TRBJ2-7, the V gene TRBV15, with 11 bases lining up with TRBD2. CDR3 size: 15 residues. Germline V gene data show CDR1 as LNHNV and CDR2 as YYDKDF (reference sequence). Trimming removed 1 base from V and 4 bases from J; junction bases left unmatched: 3. The CDR3, as DNA: TGTGCCACCAGCAGAGGACTAGCGGGAAGGTACGAGCAGTACTTC. This sequence encodes CATSRGLAGRYEQYF.

The chain couples TRBV7-9 to TRBJ1-2; 9 nucleotides match TRBD1. V lost 3 bases to trimming and J lost 4 bases; unmatched junction nucleotides: 12. Germline V lookup: CDR1 SEHNR, CDR2 FQNEAQ (reference sequence). The CDR3 is 17 amino acids. The CDR3 nucleotides read TGTGCCAGCAGCTTGGGTCCCGGGACAGGGTACGCCTATGGCTACACCTTC. This encodes CASSLGPGTGYAYGYTF.